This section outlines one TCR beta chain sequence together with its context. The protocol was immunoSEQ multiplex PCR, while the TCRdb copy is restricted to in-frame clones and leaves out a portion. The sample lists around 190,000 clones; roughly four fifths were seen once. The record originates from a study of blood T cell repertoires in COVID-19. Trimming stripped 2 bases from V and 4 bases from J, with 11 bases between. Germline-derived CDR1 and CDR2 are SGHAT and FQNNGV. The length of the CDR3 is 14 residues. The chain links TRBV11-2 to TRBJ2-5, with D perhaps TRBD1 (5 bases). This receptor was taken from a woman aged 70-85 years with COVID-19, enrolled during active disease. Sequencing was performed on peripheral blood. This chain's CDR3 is CASSLRGSRETQYF. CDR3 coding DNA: TGTGCCAGCAGCTTAAGGGGCAGTCGAGAGACCCAGTACTTC.